These T cell receptor beta chains were read from a single sample in a study of somatic mutations in cytotoxic T cells in rheumatoid arthritis. Data came from immunoSEQ multiplex PCR; TCRdb stores just in-frame clones and leaves some out. The sample holds around 15,000 clones; 60% to 85% are singletons and the top ten take 12%. Material for sequencing was CD8+ T cells sorted from blood. These receptors all come from an adult with rheumatoid arthritis. Each CDR3 is given with its conserved first and last residue. D genes are given only for firm matches. Clone size, where shown, is once, few, many, or a class for clones that have expanded.

cdr3_nt	cdr3_aa	j_call	clone_size	v_call	d_call
TGTGCCAGCAGTGAATCTCAGGAAGGGTACGAGCAGTACTTC	CASSESQEGYEQYF	TRBJ2-7	NA	TRBV6-1	NA
TGTGCCAGTAGTGCTAGCGGGGGCGCTAGCACAGATACGCAGTATTTT	CASSASGGASTDTQYF	TRBJ2-3	medium-sized	TRBV19	TRBD2
TGTGCCAGCAGCTTAGCGCTGTTCCTAGCGGGGGGCCCGAACACCGGGGAGCTGTTTTTT	CASSLALFLAGGPNTGELFF	TRBJ2-2	NA	TRBV7-6	TRBD2
TGTGCCTGGACCCATAGCGGGGGTAACTGGGAGCAGTTCTTC	CAWTHSGGNWEQFF	TRBJ2-1	once	TRBV30	TRBD2
TGTGCCAGCAGCCCAAGCCCCGGGACAGGCAGCTCTGGGGCCAACGTCCTGACTTTC	CASSPSPGTGSSGANVLTF	TRBJ2-6	NA	TRBV13	TRBD1
TGTGCCAGCAGCTTAGGGACAGGGAATCAGCCCCAGCATTTT	CASSLGTGNQPQHF	TRBJ1-5	NA	TRBV7-8	TRBD1
TGCGCCAGCAGCCAATACCCCCTGCGGGGCGAAGGTACAGATACGCAGTATTTT	CASSQYPLRGEGTDTQYF	TRBJ2-3	NA	TRBV4-1	NA
TGTGCCAGCAGTTTGAGAGAAAACTATGGCTACACCTTC	CASSLRENYGYTF	TRBJ1-2	NA	TRBV27	NA
TGTGCCAGCAGTGGTACAGGGGGTTCACCCCTCCACTTT	CASSGTGGSPLHF	TRBJ1-6	NA	TRBV6-1	TRBD1
TGCGCCAGCAGCTTGGAAACAGGGAGTGATGAGCAGTTCTTC	CASSLETGSDEQFF	TRBJ2-1	large	TRBV5-1	NA
TGCAGCGTTGTGGGGGGATCGGGTGAAGCTTTCTTT	CSVVGGSGEAFF	TRBJ1-1	few	TRBV29-1	NA
TGTGCCAGCAGCTTAGTGGCCGACAGGGGGCCTCAAGAGACCCAGTACTTC	CASSLVADRGPQETQYF	TRBJ2-5	NA	TRBV7-6	TRBD1
TGTGCCAGCAGCTTGGCCGGGACAGGGGTCTCACCCCTCCACTTT	CASSLAGTGVSPLHF	TRBJ1-6	NA	TRBV5-6	TRBD1
TGTGCCAGCAGCCTAGCGGGGGGGGAACAAGAGACCCAGTACTTC	CASSLAGGEQETQYF	TRBJ2-5	NA	TRBV9	TRBD2
TGTGCCAGCAGCGTAGTGGGAGGTATCCAGGAGACCCAGTACTTC	CASSVVGGIQETQYF	TRBJ2-5	NA	TRBV9	NA
TGTGCCAGCAGCTTTTTGGTCTCTGGAAACACCATATATTTT	CASSFLVSGNTIYF	TRBJ1-3	NA	TRBV7-9	NA
TGCAGCGTTGTCTCCGGAATAGGCTACGAGCAGTACTTC	CSVVSGIGYEQYF	TRBJ2-7	NA	TRBV29-1	NA
TGTGCCAGCAGCTTAATGGGCCGGGCCCTTGGGGCCGAGCAGTACTTC	CASSLMGRALGAEQYF	TRBJ2-7	NA	TRBV7-3	NA
TGTGCCAGCAGCTTCACGGACAGGTATAATTCACCCCTCCACTTT	CASSFTDRYNSPLHF	TRBJ1-6	few	TRBV28	TRBD1
TGTGCCAGCAGTTTGAGCCCGACAGGGGCTGGCTATGGCTACACCTTC	CASSLSPTGAGYGYTF	TRBJ1-2	NA	TRBV27	TRBD1
TGTGCCAGCAGTGTGGTCCCATCAAATAATTCACCCCTCCACTTT	CASSVVPSNNSPLHF	TRBJ1-6	NA	TRBV6-4	NA
TGTGCCAGCAGCACCGGGACAGGGGCCCTCCAGCCCCAGCATTTT	CASSTGTGALQPQHF	TRBJ1-5	NA	TRBV5-8	TRBD1
TGTGCCAGCAGTTATACCGCGTCTGGAAACACCATATATTTT	CASSYTASGNTIYF	TRBJ1-3	NA	TRBV6-5	NA
TGTGCCAGCAGCTCTATGGACAGGAGGAATCAGCCCCAGCATTTT	CASSSMDRRNQPQHF	TRBJ1-5	NA	TRBV28	TRBD1
TGTGCCAGCAATCCCGGACAGTTAACAGATACGCAGTATTTT	CASNPGQLTDTQYF	TRBJ2-3	NA	TRBV28	NA
TGTGCCAGCAGTGAGGACAGTGATAATTCACCCCTCCACTTT	CASSEDSDNSPLHF	TRBJ1-6	NA	TRBV6-4	NA
TGCGCCAGCAGCCACCCCGGGCTCTTGAACACTGAAGCTTTCTTT	CASSHPGLLNTEAFF	TRBJ1-1	NA	TRBV4-1	NA
TGTGCCAGCAGCTCCCGGATCTTCTCCTCAGATACGCAGTATTTT	CASSSRIFSSDTQYF	TRBJ2-3	NA	TRBV7-9	NA
TGTGCCAGCAGCTTAGGCGTGGGGACCCAGTACTTC	CASSLGVGTQYF	TRBJ2-5	NA	TRBV13	NA
TGTGCCAGCAGCGCCTCAGGGGTGGGCTTCTATGGCTACACCTTC	CASSASGVGFYGYTF	TRBJ1-2	NA	TRBV7-9	NA
TGTGCCAGCTCAACAGACGCAGTCTCCGTTGGAGAGCAGTTCTTC	CASSTDAVSVGEQFF	TRBJ2-1	once	TRBV18	NA
TGTGCCAGTAGTACCGACGGATATAGCAATCAGCCCCAGCATTTT	CASSTDGYSNQPQHF	TRBJ1-5	NA	TRBV19	NA
TGCGCCAGCAGCTACAAGGGTGGGGGGGGACAGCCCCAGCATTTT	CASSYKGGGGQPQHF	TRBJ1-5	NA	TRBV4-1	NA
TGTGCCAGCAGTGACTCTAGCGGGGGGTTTGGGGCCAACGTCCTGACTTTC	CASSDSSGGFGANVLTF	TRBJ2-6	NA	TRBV6-4	TRBD2
TGTGCCAGCAGCCAAGGGGGCCGGGCAGATACGCAGTATTTT	CASSQGGRADTQYF	TRBJ2-3	NA	TRBV4-2	NA
TGTGCCAGCAGTCTGGGGGGGTCTTGGGAGACCCAGTACTTC	CASSLGGSWETQYF	TRBJ2-5	NA	TRBV28	TRBD2
TGTGCCAGCTCCCCCGGACAGGGGAAGACCTACGAGCAGTACTTC	CASSPGQGKTYEQYF	TRBJ2-7	NA	TRBV9	TRBD1
TGTGCCAGCAGTTTAAGGGGGCCCAAATTTTATGGCTACACCTTC	CASSLRGPKFYGYTF	TRBJ1-2	NA	TRBV27	TRBD1
TGTGCCAGCAGCTCGGAAGGACAGGGGGTAGGGCAGCCCCAGCATTTT	CASSSEGQGVGQPQHF	TRBJ1-5	NA	TRBV5-6	TRBD1
TGTGCCAGCAGCGCTTCGCGCGTCTCGGGTTACGAGCAGTACTTC	CASSASRVSGYEQYF	TRBJ2-7	NA	TRBV9	NA
TGTGCCTCTCGGTACTATGGCTACACCTTC	CASRYYGYTF	TRBJ1-2	NA	TRBV30	NA
TGTGCCAGCAGCCCCGGGACAGGGGAGTATGGCTACACCTTC	CASSPGTGEYGYTF	TRBJ1-2	NA	TRBV9	TRBD1
TGTGCCAGCACCCTGACTAGCGGGGGGGCGGATACGCAGTATTTT	CASTLTSGGADTQYF	TRBJ2-3	NA	TRBV7-3	TRBD2
TGTGCTAGTGGTCGCGGGGGGCGCTCCTACAATGAGCAGTTCTTC	CASGRGGRSYNEQFF	TRBJ2-1	NA	TRBV12-5	TRBD2
TGTGCCAGCAGCCCCCAAAGTCCGCTGGCTGAAGCTTTCTTT	CASSPQSPLAEAFF	TRBJ1-1	few	TRBV7-9	NA
TGTGCCACCAACAGGGGGGATGAAAAACTGTTTTTT	CATNRGDEKLFF	TRBJ1-4	NA	TRBV15	TRBD1
TGCGCCAGCAGCCAAGATAGCAGGGGGGTTACTGAAGCTTTCTTT	CASSQDSRGVTEAFF	TRBJ1-1	NA	TRBV4-1	TRBD1
TGTGCCAGCAGTGAGGCGGGGGGGCAGTACAATGAGCAGTTCTTC	CASSEAGGQYNEQFF	TRBJ2-1	medium-sized	TRBV6-4	TRBD2
TGCAGCGTAAAGGGAGGGGCTGGGGCTGAAGCTTTCTTT	CSVKGGAGAEAFF	TRBJ1-1	NA	TRBV29-1	NA
TGTGCCAGCAGCAGTAGCGGGGGGGCCTCAGAGACCCAGTACTTC	CASSSSGGASETQYF	TRBJ2-5	NA	TRBV9	TRBD2
TGTGCCTGGAGTAGAGGGACCAGCACTGAAGCTTTCTTT	CAWSRGTSTEAFF	TRBJ1-1	NA	TRBV30	NA
TGTGCCAGCAGTTACGCCACCGGGGAGCTGTTTTTT	CASSYATGELFF	TRBJ2-2	NA	TRBV6-6	NA
TGTGCCAGCAGTGAAGCGGGGGCCGGGGAGCTGTTTTTT	CASSEAGAGELFF	TRBJ2-2	NA	TRBV6-4	TRBD2
TGTGCCAGCAGTGAAGCGAGGACAGGGGCCAATGGCTACACCTTC	CASSEARTGANGYTF	TRBJ1-2	NA	TRBV6-1	TRBD1